The present TCR beta chain was sequenced within a study of breast tumors, draining lymph nodes, adjacent tissues. Study-wide results and limits: Data fit most tumor T cells coming from lymph node, expanding in tumor. Data only fit, rather than demonstrated, lymph node origin of most tumor T cells.

The CDR3 length is 13 residues. The germline V gene has CDR1 SGDLS and CDR2 YYNGEE. The trim removed 4 bases at V and 11 bases at J, leaving 9 bases unmatched. The lymph nodes were axillary draining lymph nodes from breast cancer patients. Each CDR3 protein gets one entry after TCRdb re-called the multiplex PCR reads with MiXCR. This table holds under 300,000 distinct CDR3 sequences, under 35% found once. Details on this clonotype: Its antigen is unidentified.

The clonotype comes from a female donor with breast cancer. Some clones in this sample may be carry-over from other donors' samples. The J gene is TRBJ2-3, the V gene TRBV9, with 8 bases identical to TRBD2. Sequencing was done on a sample of axillary lymph node tissue. As DNA, the CDR3 is TGTGCCAGCAGCTCGGGACTAGGCCAAGGGCAGTATTTT. Translation gives CASSSGLGQGQYF.